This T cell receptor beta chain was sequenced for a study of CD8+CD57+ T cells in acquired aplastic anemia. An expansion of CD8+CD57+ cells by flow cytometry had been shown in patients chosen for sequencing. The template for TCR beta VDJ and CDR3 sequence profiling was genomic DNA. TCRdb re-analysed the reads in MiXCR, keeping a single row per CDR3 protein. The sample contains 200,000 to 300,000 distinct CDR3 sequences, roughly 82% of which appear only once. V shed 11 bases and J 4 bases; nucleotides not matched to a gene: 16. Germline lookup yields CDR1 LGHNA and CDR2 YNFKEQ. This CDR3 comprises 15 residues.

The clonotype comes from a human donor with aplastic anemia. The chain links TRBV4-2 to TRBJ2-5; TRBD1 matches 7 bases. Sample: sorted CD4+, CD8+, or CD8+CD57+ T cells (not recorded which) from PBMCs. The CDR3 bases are TGTGCCGGACACCCACAGGGGACCTGGGGAGAGACCCAGTACTTC. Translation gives CAGHPQGTWGETQYF.